This T cell receptor beta chain was sequenced for a study of blood T cell repertoires in COVID-19. Study background: Samples came from the United States, Italy and Spain, spanning acute and convalescent COVID-19. PBMCs, B-cell-depleted T cells, or T cells provided the cDNA or gDNA that made up the material.

After removal of 5 bases from V and 7 bases from J, the junction contained 8 bases not matched to a gene. This CDR3 spans 15 amino acids. From germline, CDR1 is ENHRY and CDR2 SYGVKD. Methods used by the authors: Scientists estimated how many nucleated cells there were by amplifying reference gene primers. Profiled with immunoSEQ multiplex PCR; TCRdb holds only in-frame clones, not every one. V, J and clone size reflect that table, while D and trimming were determined from the DNA. This table holds over 50,000 clones, approximately 86% found once. The chain combines TRBV10-3 with TRBJ2-2; 9 bases are shared with TRBD1. The source of this sequence is a man between 65 and 80 years old with acute or convalescent COVID-19. The sample comprised peripheral blood. The CDR3 loop reads CAISSTTGGNGELFF. CDR3 sequence (DNA): TGTGCCATCAGTTCAACGACAGGGGGTAACGGGGAGCTGTTTTTT.